The 21 T cell receptor beta chains below come from one sample, sequenced in a study of blood T cell repertoires in COVID-19. Assay used: immunoSEQ multiplex PCR; TCRdb lists only in-frame clones, some missing. The sample yields approximately 270,000 clones, 70% to 90% seen once. The sequencing sample was made of PBMCs or T cells enriched from blood (not recorded which). The source of these receptors is a man aged 40-49 years who had recovered from COVID-19.

The chain carries TRBV12-3 or TRBV12-4 and TRBJ1-4; TRBD1 matches at 8 bases. The ends lost 5 bases at V and 11 bases at J; junction bases unmatched: 7. This CDR3 has 13 residues. The CDR3 is CASSLTGVGKLFF. In nucleotides, the CDR3 is TGTGCCAGCAGTCTGACAGGGGTGGGTAAACTGTTTTTT.

This sequence joins TRBV27 and TRBJ2-7, with a tentative D call TRBD2 (7 bases). CDR1 and CDR2 (germline): MNHEY, SMNVEV (reference sequence). The CDR3 is made up of 17 amino acids. V was trimmed by 6 bases and J by 3 bases, leaving 24 bases between them. The CDR3 spells CASRSRSGGGLFYEQYF. Written as DNA, the CDR3 is TGTGCCAGCAGATCAAGATCGGGCGGGGGCCTTTTCTACGAGCAGTACTTC.

In this sample, this clone turned up a few times. The genes are TRBV27 and TRBJ2-1; 8 bases align to TRBD2. Per germline, CDR1 MNHEY and CDR2 SMNVEV (reference sequence). The CDR3 is 16 residues long. Trimming took 5 bases from V and 1 from J; bases not matched to a gene: 7. CDR3 in amino acids: CASSPAVAGSYNEQFF. CDR3 nucleotide sequence: TGTGCCAGCAGTCCCGCGGTAGCGGGGTCCTACAATGAGCAGTTCTTC.

This chain connects TRBV7-2 to TRBJ2-7; possible D gene TRBD2, 7 bases. CDR3 size: 16 residues. Trimming stripped 4 bases from V and 4 bases from J, with 20 bases between. Germline V gives CDR1 SGHTA, CDR2 FQGNSA. The CDR3 sequence is CASSSRGAGVGYEQYF. In DNA, the CDR3 is TGTGCCAGCAGCTCAAGGGGGGCGGGAGTTGGATACGAGCAGTACTTC.

V and J are TRBV15 and TRBJ1-2, with a possible D match to TRBD1 (5 bases). V lost 0 bases and J lost 3, with 20 bases in between. This CDR3 is built from 18 residues. CDR1 LNHNV and CDR2 YYDKDF come from the germline V gene (reference sequence). This CDR3 reads CATSRDHGAAGGYYGYTF. The CDR3 bases are TGTGCCACCAGCAGAGATCACGGTGCGGCGGGGGGTTACTATGGCTACACCTTC.

J is TRBJ2-7 and V is TRBV28, with D possibly being TRBD1 (5 bases). Looked up from germline, CDR1 is MDHEN and CDR2 is SYDVKM. This CDR3 spans 14 amino acids. V lost 6 bases and J 5 bases, leaving 17 bases between the germline ends. CDR3 bases: TGTGCCAGCAGGTCAGAGGTCAGGGTCCACGAGCAGTACTTC. Encoded protein: CASRSEVRVHEQYF.

The genes are TRBV19 and TRBJ1-2; 8 bases line up with TRBD1. The germline V gene encodes CDR1 LNHDA and CDR2 SQIVND (reference sequence). The V gene end was trimmed by 7 bases and the J gene end by 2 bases; junction bases not matched to a gene: 6. CDR3 length: 14 residues. CDR3 in amino acids: CASTDDRGNYGYTF. The CDR3 nucleotides read TGTGCCAGTACGGACGACAGGGGAAACTATGGCTACACCTTC.

CDR3 DNA: TGTGCCAGCAGCTTAGGGCTTGCAGGGGGCACTGAAGCTTTCTTT. It yields the protein CASSLGLAGGTEAFF. The chain has TRBV11-3 and TRBJ1-1, with TRBD1 matching over 7 bases. V was clipped by 1 base and J by 4 bases; unmatched bases: 6. Per germline, CDR1 SGHNT and CDR2 YENEEA. This CDR3 region has 15 residues.

V and J are TRBV18 and TRBJ1-2; 9 bases are a match to TRBD1. The CDR3 runs 14 residues. V lost 3 bases to trimming and J lost 6 bases; unmatched junction nucleotides: 5. Looked up from germline, CDR1 is KGHSH and CDR2 is LQKENI. Written as DNA, the CDR3 is TGTGCCAGCTCACCGGCCGGGACAGGGAATGGCTACACCTTC. This gives the protein CASSPAGTGNGYTF.

This chain links TRBV12-3 or TRBV12-4 with TRBJ2-7; D is unresolved. Trimming removed 3 bases at V and 9 bases at J, with 9 bases between. The CDR3 consists of 11 residues. The CDR3 loop reads CASSFGFGQYF. CDR3 nucleotides: TGTGCCAGCAGTTTTGGTTTCGGGCAGTACTTC.

The chain has TRBV30 and TRBJ2-3, with D possibly TRBD2 on 5 matching bases. V dropped 4 bases and J dropped 2 bases, with 13 bases sitting between them. Germline CDR1 GTSNPN, CDR2 SVGIG (reference sequence). The CDR3 sequence is 14 residues long. The CDR3 nucleotides are TGTGCCTGGAATCTACACGGGGTCACAGATACGCAGTATTTT. This gives the protein CAWNLHGVTDTQYF.

The CDR3 DNA sequence: TGTGCCAGCAGTTACTCTATCGCCCGCAGTTATAATTCACCCCTCCACTTT. Its protein is CASSYSIARSYNSPLHF. The V gene is TRBV6-2 or TRBV6-3, the J gene TRBJ1-6; D gene unclear. From germline, CDR1 is MNHEY and CDR2 SVGEGT. The CDR3 contains 17 residues. V was pared by 0 bases and J by 4 bases, with 13 bases between.

The chain recombines TRBV30 with TRBJ1-1; D not resolved. Deletions cut 1 base from V and 8 bases from J, with 17 bases between. The V gene's germline CDR1 is GTSNPN and CDR2 SVGIG (reference sequence). The CDR3 is 14 residues long. CDR3 coding DNA: TGTGCCTGGAGTGACACGGCATACAGTAGGGAAGCTTTCTTT. Translating gives CAWSDTAYSREAFF.

This rearrangement joins TRBV7-2 to TRBJ2-3, with 9 bases fitting TRBD2. CDR1 is SGHTA and CDR2 is FQGNSA in the germline V gene. J was trimmed by 1 base and V by 5 bases; bases with no gene match: 4. This CDR3 region has 15 residues. The CDR3 is CASSPWTSGTDTQYF. CDR3 nucleotide sequence: TGTGCCAGCAGCCCGTGGACTAGCGGCACAGATACGCAGTATTTT.

The rearrangement uses TRBV7-2 and TRBJ2-2; 12 bases match TRBD2. Germline V gene lookup returns CDR1 SGHTA and CDR2 FQGNSA. V lost 4 bases and J lost 3; bases outside the gene matches: 0. The CDR3 is made up of 15 amino acids. The CDR3 loop reads CASSSSGGDTGELFF. DNA of the CDR3: TGTGCCAGCAGCTCTAGCGGGGGGGACACCGGGGAGCTGTTTTTT.

The V and J genes are TRBV5-1 and TRBJ2-7; 8 bases are a match to TRBD1. Germline assignment: CDR1 SGHRS and CDR2 YFSETQ. This CDR3 spans 14 amino acids. V gave up 0 bases and J gave up 4 bases; unmatched junction bases: 3. DNA of the CDR3: TGCGCCAGCAGCTTGGGACAGGGGAATTACGAGCAGTACTTC. Translated, it gives CASSLGQGNYEQYF.

The CDR3 region has the DNA TGTGCCAGCCGGGCGGGGTTCGGAACAGATACGCAGTATTTT. Translating gives CASRAGFGTDTQYF. The chain has TRBV2 and TRBJ2-3; TRBD2 is a possible D gene (6 bases). Germline CDR1 is SNHLY and CDR2 is FYNNEI. Trimming stripped 8 bases from V and 3 bases from J, with 15 bases between. This CDR3 contains 14 residues.

This sequence joins TRBV6-5 and TRBJ1-6, with D possibly matching TRBD1 (5 bases). Trimming removed 0 bases at V and 5 bases at J, with 11 bases between. The CDR3 contains 16 residues. Per germline, CDR1 MNHEY and CDR2 SVGAGI. CDR3 loop: CASSYSIQGDNSPLHF. The CDR3 bases are TGTGCCAGCAGTTACTCGATCCAGGGCGATAATTCACCCCTCCACTTT.

The chain links TRBV15 to TRBJ2-7; the match to TRBD2 covers 8 bases. With V trimmed by 0 bases and J by 2 bases, 15 bases remained unmatched. Germline V gene sequence: CDR1 LNHNV, CDR2 YYDKDF (reference sequence). The CDR3 is made up of 19 amino acids. The CDR3 DNA is TGTGCCACCAGCAGAGATAGGCGACTAGCGCACCAGAAGCCCTACGAGCAGTACTTC. Its protein is CATSRDRRLAHQKPYEQYF.

This clone was seen once. The chain combines TRBV29-1 with TRBJ2-3; weak D call: TRBD2 (6 bases). The CDR3 runs 14 residues. The germline CDR1 and CDR2 sequences are SQVTM and ANQGSEA. With 2 bases removed from V and 1 base from J, the gap between germline ends came to 10 bases. CDR3 coding DNA: TGCAGCGTTGAATTGGGCGGGGGCACAGATACGCAGTATTTT. This encodes CSVELGGGTDTQYF.

Written as DNA, the CDR3 is TGTGCCAGCAGAACGACTAGCGGGAGGGTAAATGAGCAGTTCTTC. Protein: CASRTTSGRVNEQFF. The chain has TRBV6-4 and TRBJ2-1; 14 bases fit TRBD2. The CDR3 is 15 amino acids. Germline CDR1 MRHNA, CDR2 SNTAGT. Trimming cost V 6 bases and J 7 bases; bases outside gene matches: 5.